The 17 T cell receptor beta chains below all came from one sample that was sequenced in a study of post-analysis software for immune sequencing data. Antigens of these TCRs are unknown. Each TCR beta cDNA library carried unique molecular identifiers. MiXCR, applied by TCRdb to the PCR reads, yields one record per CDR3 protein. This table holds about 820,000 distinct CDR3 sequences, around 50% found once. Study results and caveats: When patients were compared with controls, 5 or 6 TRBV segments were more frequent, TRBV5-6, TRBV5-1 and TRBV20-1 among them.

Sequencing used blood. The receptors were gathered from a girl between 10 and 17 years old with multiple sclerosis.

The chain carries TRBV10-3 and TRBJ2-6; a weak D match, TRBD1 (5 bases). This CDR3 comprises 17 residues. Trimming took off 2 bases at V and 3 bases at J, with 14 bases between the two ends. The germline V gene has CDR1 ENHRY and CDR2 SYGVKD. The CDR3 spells CAISEDGLRDGANVLTF. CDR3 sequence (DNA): TGTGCCATCAGTGAGGATGGCCTCAGGGATGGGGCCAACGTCCTGACTTTC.

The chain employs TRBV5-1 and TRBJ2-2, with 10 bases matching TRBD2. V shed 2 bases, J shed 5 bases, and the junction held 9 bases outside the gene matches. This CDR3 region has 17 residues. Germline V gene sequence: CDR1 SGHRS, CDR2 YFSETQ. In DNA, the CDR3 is TGCGCCAGCAGCTTCTCTAGCGGGAGTTCTCGAACCGGGGAGCTGTTTTTT. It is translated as CASSFSSGSSRTGELFF.

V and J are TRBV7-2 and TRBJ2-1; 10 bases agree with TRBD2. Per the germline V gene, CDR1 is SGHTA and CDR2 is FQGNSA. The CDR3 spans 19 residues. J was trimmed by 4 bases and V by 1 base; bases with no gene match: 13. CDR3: CASSLVGSGRARGYNEQFF. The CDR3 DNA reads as TGTGCCAGCAGCTTAGTTGGCAGCGGGAGGGCCAGGGGTTACAATGAGCAGTTCTTC.

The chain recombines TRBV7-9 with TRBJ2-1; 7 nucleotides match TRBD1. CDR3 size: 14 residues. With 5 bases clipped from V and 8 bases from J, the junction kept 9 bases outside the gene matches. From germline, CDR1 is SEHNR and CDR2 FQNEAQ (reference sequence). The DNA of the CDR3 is TGTGCCAGCAGCCCGCACAGACAGGGCCATGAGCAGTTCTTC. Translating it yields CASSPHRQGHEQFF.

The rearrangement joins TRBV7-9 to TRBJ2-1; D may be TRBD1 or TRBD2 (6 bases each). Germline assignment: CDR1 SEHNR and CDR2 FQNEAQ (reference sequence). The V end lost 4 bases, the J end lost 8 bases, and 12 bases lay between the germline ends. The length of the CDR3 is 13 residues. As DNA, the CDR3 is TGTGCCAGCAGCTCCTCGGGGGCCGATGAGCAGTTCTTC. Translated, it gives CASSSSGADEQFF.

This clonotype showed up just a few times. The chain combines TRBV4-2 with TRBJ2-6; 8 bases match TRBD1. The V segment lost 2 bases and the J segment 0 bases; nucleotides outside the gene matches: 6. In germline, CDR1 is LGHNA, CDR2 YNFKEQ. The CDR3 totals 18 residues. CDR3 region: CASSQHGTGDSGANVLTF. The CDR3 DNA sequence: TGTGCCAGCAGCCAACACGGGACAGGCGACTCTGGGGCCAACGTCCTGACTTTC.

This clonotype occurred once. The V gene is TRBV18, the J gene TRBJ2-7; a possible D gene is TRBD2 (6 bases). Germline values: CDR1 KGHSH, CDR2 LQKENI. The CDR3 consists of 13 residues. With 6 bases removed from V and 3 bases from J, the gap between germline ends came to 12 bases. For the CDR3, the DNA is TGTGCCAGCTCGGGGGGACGAAACTACGAGCAGTACTTC. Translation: CASSGGRNYEQYF.

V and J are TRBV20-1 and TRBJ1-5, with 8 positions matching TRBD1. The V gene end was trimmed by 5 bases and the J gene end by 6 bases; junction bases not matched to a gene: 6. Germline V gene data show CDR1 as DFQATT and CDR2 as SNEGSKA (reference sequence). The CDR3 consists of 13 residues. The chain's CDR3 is CSAARTGSQPQHF. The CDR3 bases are TGCAGTGCTGCCCGGACAGGGAGTCAGCCCCAGCATTTT.

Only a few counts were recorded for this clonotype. CDR3 loop: CASSLAVTYEQYF. As DNA, the CDR3 is TGTGCCAGCTCCTTAGCGGTTACCTACGAGCAGTACTTC. J is TRBJ2-7 and V is TRBV7-9; maybe TRBD2 (6 bases). Trimming removed 8 bases from V and 2 bases from J, with 13 bases in between. Per germline, CDR1 SEHNR and CDR2 FQNEAQ (reference sequence). The CDR3 is made up of 13 amino acids.

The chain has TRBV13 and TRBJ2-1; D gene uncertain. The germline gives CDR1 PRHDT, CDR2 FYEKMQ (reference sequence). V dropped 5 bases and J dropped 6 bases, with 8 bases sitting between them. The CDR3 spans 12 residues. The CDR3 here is CASSPDGNEQFF. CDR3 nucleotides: TGTGCCAGCAGCCCAGACGGCAATGAGCAGTTCTTC.

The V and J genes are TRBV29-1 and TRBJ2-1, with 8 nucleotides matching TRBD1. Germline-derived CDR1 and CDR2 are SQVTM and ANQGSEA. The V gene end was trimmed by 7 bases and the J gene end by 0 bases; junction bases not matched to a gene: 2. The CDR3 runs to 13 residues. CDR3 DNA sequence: TGCAGCGGTACAGGGGGCTCCTACAATGAGCAGTTCTTC. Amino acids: CSGTGGSYNEQFF.

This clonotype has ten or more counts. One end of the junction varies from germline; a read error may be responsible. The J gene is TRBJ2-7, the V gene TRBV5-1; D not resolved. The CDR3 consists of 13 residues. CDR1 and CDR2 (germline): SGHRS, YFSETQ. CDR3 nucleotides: TGTGCCAGCAGCTCCCCGGGCGGATACGAGCAGTACTTC. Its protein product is CASSSPGGYEQYF.

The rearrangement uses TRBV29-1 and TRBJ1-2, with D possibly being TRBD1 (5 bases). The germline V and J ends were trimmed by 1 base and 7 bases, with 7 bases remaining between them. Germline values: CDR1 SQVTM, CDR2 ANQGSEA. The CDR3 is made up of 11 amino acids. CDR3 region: CSVEGQGGYTF. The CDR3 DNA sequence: TGCAGCGTTGAAGGGCAGGGTGGCTACACCTTC.

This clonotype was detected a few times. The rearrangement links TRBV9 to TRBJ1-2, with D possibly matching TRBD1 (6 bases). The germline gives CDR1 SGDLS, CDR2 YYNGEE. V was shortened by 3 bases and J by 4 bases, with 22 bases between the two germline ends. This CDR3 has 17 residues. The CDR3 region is CASSAQSGGARGYGYTF. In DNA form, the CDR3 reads TGTGCCAGCAGCGCCCAATCTGGGGGGGCGCGCGGCTATGGCTACACCTTC.

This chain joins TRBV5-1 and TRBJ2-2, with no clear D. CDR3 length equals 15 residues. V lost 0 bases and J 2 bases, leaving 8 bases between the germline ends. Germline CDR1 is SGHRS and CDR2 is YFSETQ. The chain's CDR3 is CASSLETVNTGELFF. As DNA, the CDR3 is TGCGCCAGCAGCTTGGAAACAGTTAACACCGGGGAGCTGTTTTTT.

The CDR3 spells CSVAGPDYNQPQHF. CDR3 coding DNA: TGCAGCGTCGCTGGACCCGATTACAATCAGCCCCAGCATTTT. The chain joins TRBV29-1 to TRBJ1-5; D gene uncertain. The germline V gene encodes CDR1 SQVTM and CDR2 ANQGSEA. The V gene lost 6 bases and the J gene lost 3 bases, with 15 bases spanning the gap. CDR3 length: 14 residues. The whole variable domain, filled in from reference TRBV29-1 and TRBJ1-5, reads SAVISQKPSRDICQRGTSLTIQCQVDSQVTMMFWYRQQPGQSLTLIATANQGSEATYESGFVIDKFPISRPNLTFSTLTVSNMSPEDSSIYLCSVAGPDYNQPQHFGDGTRLSIL.

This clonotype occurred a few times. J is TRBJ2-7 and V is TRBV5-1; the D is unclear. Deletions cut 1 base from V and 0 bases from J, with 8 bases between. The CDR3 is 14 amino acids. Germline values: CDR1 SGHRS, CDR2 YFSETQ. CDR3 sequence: CASSLTDPSYEQYF. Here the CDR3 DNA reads TGCGCCAGCAGCTTGACAGACCCCTCCTACGAGCAGTACTTC.